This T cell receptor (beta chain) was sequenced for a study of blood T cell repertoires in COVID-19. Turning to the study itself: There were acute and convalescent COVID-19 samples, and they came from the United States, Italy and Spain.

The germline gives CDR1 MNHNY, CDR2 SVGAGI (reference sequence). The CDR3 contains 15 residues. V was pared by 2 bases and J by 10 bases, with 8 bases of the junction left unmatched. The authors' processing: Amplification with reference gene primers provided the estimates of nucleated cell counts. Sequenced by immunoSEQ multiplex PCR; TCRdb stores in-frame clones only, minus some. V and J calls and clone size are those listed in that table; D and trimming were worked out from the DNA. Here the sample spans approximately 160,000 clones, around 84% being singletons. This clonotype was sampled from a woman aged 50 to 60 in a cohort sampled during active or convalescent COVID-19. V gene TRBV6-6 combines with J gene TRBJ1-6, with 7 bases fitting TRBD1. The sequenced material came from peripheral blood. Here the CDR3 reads CASSYETTGPSPLHF. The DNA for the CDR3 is TGTGCCAGCAGTTACGAAACGACAGGGCCCTCACCCCTCCACTTT.